A single sample is the source of the 16 T cell receptor beta chains below, sequenced in a study of T cell responses to AZD1222 COVID-19 vaccine. Sequencing used immunoSEQ multiplex PCR; TCRdb keeps in-frame clones, though not all of them. This sample has about 120,000 clones, with about 90% found just once. Sequenced material: peripheral blood, taken on day 0 of AZD1222 vaccination. These TCRs come from an adult in good health.

The genes are TRBV28 and TRBJ1-3; no reliable D call. The CDR3 contains 14 residues. Trimming shortened V by 2 bases and J by 0 bases, and 5 bases separated the two germline ends. CDR1 and CDR2 from the germline V gene are MDHEN and SYDVKM. CDR3 region: CASSLSLSGNTIYF. The CDR3 nucleotides are TGTGCCAGCAGTTTAAGTCTCTCTGGAAACACCATATATTTT.

The rearrangement links TRBV3-1 (or the pseudogene TRBV3-2) to TRBJ1-6; D call uncertain. Trimming stripped 9 bases from V and 6 bases from J, with 12 bases between. The CDR3 extends over 13 amino acids. Germline V gene lookup returns CDR1 LGHDT and CDR2 YNNKEL (reference sequence). CDR3 coding DNA: TGTGCCAGTACGGACTGGAGTAATTCACCCCTCCACTTT. Protein sequence: CASTDWSNSPLHF.

The chain employs TRBV12-3 or TRBV12-4 and TRBJ2-1; D ambiguous. V was trimmed by 1 base and J by 6 bases, leaving 4 bases between them. There are 12 residues in the CDR3. DNA for the CDR3: TGTGCCAGCAGTTTAGGACTCAATGAGCAGTTCTTC. Translated, it gives CASSLGLNEQFF.

This clone was counted once. The chain joins TRBV27 to TRBJ2-2; no definite D call. The CDR3 has 13 residues. The ends were cut back, 7 bases at V and 3 bases at J, with 9 bases in the middle. Germline values: CDR1 MNHEY, CDR2 SMNVEV (reference sequence). The CDR3 sequence is CASKTQDTGELFF. Here the CDR3 DNA reads TGTGCCAGCAAGACCCAGGACACCGGGGAGCTGTTTTTT.

The sample holds one count of this clone. The chain recombines TRBV7-3 with TRBJ1-6; no reliable D call. This CDR3 has 13 amino acids. Germline V gene sequence: CDR1 SGHTA, CDR2 FQGTGA. The V end lost 2 bases, the J end lost 13 bases, and 12 bases lay between the germline ends. The CDR3: CASSLANGPPLHF. The CDR3 region has the DNA TGTGCCAGCAGCTTAGCCAACGGGCCCCCCCTCCACTTT.

The V call is TRBV2, the J call TRBJ1-5; D not certain. V gave up 4 bases and J gave up 2 bases, with 15 bases separating them. In germline, CDR1 is SNHLY, CDR2 FYNNEI. This CDR3 is 16 amino acids long. The CDR3: CASSVDALTGNQPQHF. The CDR3 nucleotides are TGTGCCAGCAGTGTGGATGCGTTGACGGGCAATCAGCCCCAGCATTTT.

The chain recombines TRBV7-3 with TRBJ2-1; 9 nucleotides line up with TRBD1. The CDR3 extends over 15 amino acids. Trimming took 6 bases from V and 9 from J; bases not matched to a gene: 12. Germline V gives CDR1 SGHTA, CDR2 FQGTGA. The CDR3 region has the DNA TGTGCCAGCAGTGCCCCGGGACAGGGTCGAACTGAGCAGTTCTTC. This encodes CASSAPGQGRTEQFF.

This clone came up a few times. The J gene is TRBJ2-7, the V gene TRBV24-1, with a weak D call TRBD1 (7 bases). This CDR3 is built from 15 residues. V was clipped by 9 bases and J by 6 bases, with 23 bases between them. CDR1 and CDR2 (germline): KGHDR, SFDVKD. CDR3: CATSHRDSWRGEQYF. The DNA of the CDR3 is TGTGCCACCTCACACCGGGACAGTTGGAGGGGCGAGCAGTACTTC.

This chain connects TRBV11-3 to TRBJ1-1, with a tentative D call TRBD1 (5 bases). V lost 4 bases and J 4 bases, leaving 7 bases between the germline ends. The CDR3 is 12 amino acids. Germline V lookup: CDR1 SGHNT, CDR2 YENEEA. This chain's CDR3 is CASSSGTTEAFF. CDR3 nucleotides: TGTGCCAGCAGCTCAGGGACCACTGAAGCTTTCTTT. The whole variable domain, filled in from reference TRBV11-3 and TRBJ1-1, reads EAGVVQSPRYKIIEKKQPVAFWCNPISGHNTLYWYLQNLGQGPELLIRYENEEAVDDSQLPKDRFSAERLKGVDSTLKIQPAELGDSAVYLCASSSGTTEAFFGQGTRLTVV.

This sequence joins TRBV5-1 and TRBJ1-4, with D tentatively TRBD1 (5 bases). Per germline, CDR1 SGHRS and CDR2 YFSETQ. This CDR3 has 15 amino acids. V was cut by 5 bases and J by 0 bases, with 11 bases left in between. The CDR3 is CASRRDLATNEKLFF. CDR3 bases: TGCGCCAGCAGACGGGACCTCGCAACTAATGAAAAACTGTTTTTT.

V and J are TRBV12-3 or TRBV12-4 and TRBJ1-1, with D unclear. V lost 5 bases to trimming and J lost 7 bases, with 14 bases between them. The CDR3 has 13 residues. The CDR3 sequence is CASSPGMGSEAFF. The CDR3 DNA reads as TGTGCCAGCAGTCCGGGTATGGGCAGTGAAGCTTTCTTT.

This clone was detected a few times. The chain recombines TRBV3-1 (or the pseudogene TRBV3-2) with TRBJ2-1; 12 bases fit TRBD2. The CDR3 runs to 17 residues. V lost 1 base, J lost 8 bases, and 9 bases stayed unmatched. Looked up from germline, CDR1 is LGHDT and CDR2 is YNNKEL (reference sequence). The CDR3 DNA follows: TGTGCCAGCAGCCAAGGCCGACTAGCGGGAGCTGGGGATGAGCAGTTCTTC. Translation gives CASSQGRLAGAGDEQFF.

This clone was recorded only once. The chain is built from TRBV30 and TRBJ1-2, with D possibly being TRBD1 (5 bases). The ends were cut back, 4 bases at V and 4 bases at J, with 16 bases in the middle. Looked up from germline, CDR1 is GTSNPN and CDR2 is SVGIG (reference sequence). The CDR3 is made up of 14 amino acids. The chain's CDR3 is CAWNTGTASYGYTF. The CDR3 coding sequence is TGTGCCTGGAACACCGGGACGGCCAGCTATGGCTACACCTTC.

V and J are TRBV14 and TRBJ2-7, with 13 nucleotides matching TRBD2. The CDR3 has 14 amino acids. The J segment lost 7 bases and the V segment lost 10 bases, leaving 10 bases of the junction unmatched. Germline V gene sequence: CDR1 SGHDN, CDR2 FVKESK. The CDR3 is CATPGLAGPEEQYF. CDR3 DNA: TGTGCCACCCCGGGACTAGCGGGACCGGAGGAGCAGTACTTC.

The rearrangement joins TRBV9 to TRBJ2-1; maybe TRBD1 (6 bases). Germline loops: CDR1 SGDLS, CDR2 YYNGEE. The V end lost 0 bases, the J end lost 8 bases, and 15 bases lay between the germline ends. There are 15 residues in the CDR3. DNA of the CDR3: TGTGCCAGCAGCGTAGTAGGGTCAGGGGCTCATGAGCAGTTCTTC. Residues: CASSVVGSGAHEQFF.

The chain has TRBV10-1 and TRBJ1-4; the D gene is possibly TRBD1 (6 bases). This CDR3 contains 17 residues. CDR1 WNHNN and CDR2 SYGVQD come from the germline V gene (reference sequence). Trimming removed 11 bases at V and 5 bases at J, with 27 bases between. The CDR3 is CALRGSRGWGPNEKLFF. CDR3 DNA: TGCGCCCTTAGGGGGAGTAGAGGCTGGGGACCAAATGAAAAACTGTTTTTT.